Each of the 8 T cell receptor beta chains below was sequenced from the same sample in a study of T-cell memory formation after mild COVID-19. Each CDR3 protein is one row after TCRdb ran MiXCR on the 5' RACE reads. The table includes about 390,000 distinct CDR3 sequences, approximately 21% detected once. The specimen sequenced was PBMCs or a T cell subset sorted from them (not recorded which). The receptors derive from an adult woman who had mild COVID-19 (a few samples of this study predate the infection). Cell type and time point are not known.

This rearrangement joins TRBV5-1 to TRBJ2-5; a weak D match, TRBD1 (6 bases). The germline V gene has CDR1 SGHRS and CDR2 YFSETQ. V was clipped by 0 bases and J by 2 bases, with 11 bases between them. The CDR3 is 15 residues long. Here the CDR3 DNA reads TGCGCCAGCAGCTTGGTCAGGGGCGGACAAGAGACCCAGTACTTC. Translated, it gives CASSLVRGGQETQYF.

The rearrangement links TRBV19 to TRBJ2-5, with unresolved D. V lost 6 bases and J 1 base, leaving 15 bases between the germline ends. This CDR3 has 15 amino acids. Germline assignment: CDR1 LNHDA and CDR2 SQIVND (reference sequence). The CDR3 sequence: CASSPVPGGQETQYF. The CDR3 DNA reads TGTGCCAGTAGCCCGGTCCCGGGCGGCCAAGAGACCCAGTACTTC.

This clonotype has more than one count but fewer than ten. The chain joins TRBV4-2 to TRBJ1-2; D is undetermined. This CDR3 spans 18 amino acids. V was trimmed by 0 bases and J by 8 bases, leaving 25 bases between them. Germline CDR1 and CDR2: LGHNA and YNFKEQ. The CDR3 coding sequence is TGTGCCAGCAGCCAAGAAGTAGAGGCTTCCCTCTCTTTTAGAGGCTACACCTTC. As protein: CASSQEVEASLSFRGYTF.

V usage is TRBV24-1 and J usage is TRBJ1-2; the D gene is possibly TRBD1 (6 bases). V lost 5 bases, J lost 7 bases, and 13 bases lay in between. The CDR3 length is 13 residues. The germline CDR1 and CDR2 sequences are KGHDR and SFDVKD. This CDR3 is CATSGRGITGYTF. CDR3 in DNA: TGTGCCACCAGTGGAAGGGGGATCACTGGCTACACCTTC.

This clonotype was seen more than once but under ten times. The rearrangement uses TRBV5-1 and TRBJ2-3; no definite D call. This CDR3 has 15 residues. Trimming took 3 bases from V and 0 from J, leaving 11 bases between them. The germline V gene encodes CDR1 SGHRS and CDR2 YFSETQ. This chain's CDR3 is CASSSLTTSTDTQYF. The CDR3 region has the DNA TGCGCCAGCAGCTCCTTGACAACTAGCACAGATACGCAGTATTTT.

This rearrangement joins TRBV4-1 to TRBJ1-4, with D perhaps matching TRBD1 (5 bases). V was cut by 0 bases and J by 10 bases, with 15 bases left in between. The CDR3 runs 15 residues. Germline assignment: CDR1 MGHRA and CDR2 YSYEKL. The CDR3 DNA reads TGCGCCAGCAGCCAAGAGAGGGACGCTTTTGGAAAACTGTTTTTT. It yields the protein CASSQERDAFGKLFF.

A few counts support this clonotype. The rearrangement joins TRBV5-1 to TRBJ2-7; D is perhaps TRBD1 or TRBD2 (6 bases each). The V gene's germline CDR1 is SGHRS and CDR2 YFSETQ. Trimming stripped 4 bases from V and 1 base from J, with 12 bases between. The CDR3 spans 14 residues. The CDR3 region is CASSPRGVSYEQYF. In nucleotides, the CDR3 is TGCGCCAGCAGCCCTAGGGGGGTATCCTACGAGCAGTACTTC.

The gene calls are TRBV4-3 and TRBJ2-7; 7 bases match TRBD1. The V segment lost 1 base and the J segment 2 bases; nucleotides outside the gene matches: 8. CDR3 length: 16 residues. The germline gives CDR1 LGHNA, CDR2 YSLEER. CDR3 DNA: TGCGCCAGCAGCCAAGCAGGGCGGACAGGTCCCTACGAGCAGTACTTC. Protein product: CASSQAGRTGPYEQYF.